This T cell receptor beta chain was recovered during a study of blood T cell repertoires in COVID-19. Study as a whole: Samples taken during acute and convalescent COVID-19 were collected in the United States, Italy and Spain.

Participants, roughly 18 to 100 years old, spanned approximately 25 US areas. The V and J ends lost 3 bases and 3 bases respectively, with 12 bases between them. Germline V CDR1 and CDR2: LNHDA, SQIVND (reference sequence). The CDR3 consists of 15 residues. Libraries were prepared by immunoSEQ multiplex PCR; TCRdb keeps only in-frame clonotypes and omits some of them. This sample yields over 150,000 clones, of which 80% to 90% are seen a single time; 12% belongs to the top ten. V usage is TRBV19 and J usage is TRBJ1-3; D call uncertain. The source of this sequence is a man in his forties who had recovered from COVID-19. Sequencing input: PBMCs or T cells enriched from blood (not recorded which). CDR3 DNA: TGTGCCAGTAGTATTCGGAGCGGGTATGGAAACACCATATATTTT. Its translation: CASSIRSGYGNTIYF. The whole variable domain, remainder taken from reference TRBV19 and TRBJ1-3, is DGGITQSPKYLFRKEGQNVTLSCEQNLNHDAMYWYRQDPGQGLRLIYYSQIVNDFQKGDIAEGYSVSREKKESFPLTVTSAQKNPTAFYLCASSIRSGYGNTIYFGEGSWLTVV.